Sequencing of this T cell receptor beta chain was carried out in a study of type 1 and type 2 diabetes patients. Broader study findings: Age and gender were not matched between study groups.

The PCR template was genomic DNA. Amplification of the beta chain CDR3 used 30 forward and 13 reverse multiplex primers. From the multiplex PCR reads, TCRdb called clonotypes with MiXCR, one entry per CDR3 protein. The data show about 290,000 distinct CDR3 sequences, with roughly 50% seen just once and roughly 15% held by the top ten. To note about this clonotype: What it binds is not known.

No donor had another autoimmune disease or recent infection within four weeks. Trimming stripped 3 bases from V and 1 base from J, with 6 bases between. The CDR3 is 13 amino acids. Germline CDR1 LGHNA, CDR2 YSLEER. Sample: peripheral blood mononuclear cells (PBMCs). This clonotype was obtained from a man between 18 and 29 years old with type 2 diabetes. This chain links TRBV4-3 with TRBJ2-5; D uncertain. CDR3 residues: CASSHAFQETQYF. The CDR3 DNA sequence: TGCGCCAGCAGCCATGCCTTCCAAGAGACCCAGTACTTC.